A selection of T cell receptor beta chains follows, all from one sample in a study of T cell changes during pregnancy in multiple sclerosis. Assay used: immunoSEQ multiplex PCR; TCRdb lists only in-frame clones, some missing. The table includes tens of thousands of clones, more than 80% detected once. Sequencing was performed on peripheral blood, taken in the second trimester of pregnancy. These receptors came from a female donor with multiple sclerosis, enrolled in a pregnancy study. CDR3s include the opening cysteine and the closing phenylalanine or tryptophan. The D gene is left open where the match is weak. Where a row states a size, it is once, few, many or the class of an expanded clone; other rows omit it.

TRBD1 | - | TRBJ1-1 | TRBV10-3 | TGTGCCATCAGGGGGACAGGGGAGGGTGTCGTGGGAGCTTTCTTT | CAIRGTGEGVVGAFF
- | once | TRBJ1-2 | TRBV5-4 | TGTGCCAGCAGCTTGGACAGGAACTATGGCTACACCTTC | CASSLDRNYGYTF
TRBD1 | - | TRBJ2-1 | TRBV2 | TGTGCCACCTCCACAGGGGCCCTATTCAATGAGCAGTTCTTC | CATSTGALFNEQFF
- | - | TRBJ2-7 | TRBV19 | TGTGCCAGTAGTCTCGGCTGGGGCCGGGTTGACGAGCAGTACTTC | CASSLGWGRVDEQYF
- | - | TRBJ2-6 | TRBV30 | TGTGCCTGGACAGTGAGGAACTCTGGGGCCAACGTCCTGACTTTC | CAWTVRNSGANVLTF
- | once | TRBJ1-2 | TRBV11-2 | TGTGCCAGCAGCTTGGGGGGGAACTATGGCTACACCTTC | CASSLGGNYGYTF
- | - | TRBJ1-4 | TRBV2 | TGTGCCAGCATACGGGATAGAGGGTTGCTTGAAAAACTGTTTTTT | CASIRDRGLLEKLFF
- | - | TRBJ2-3 | TRBV30 | TGTGCCTGGAGCCGAGGGGGGGGTGCAGATACGCAGTATTTT | CAWSRGGGADTQYF
TRBD2 | - | TRBJ2-1 | TRBV2 | TGTGCCAGCAGTGTTGGCGGGGGGGCGTCCTACAATGAGCAGTTCTTC | CASSVGGGASYNEQFF
TRBD1 | - | TRBJ2-7 | TRBV7-2 | TGTGCCAGCATCTCCGGGACAGGGCCCCACGAGCAGTACTTC | CASISGTGPHEQYF
TRBD2 | - | TRBJ2-5 | TRBV4-2 | TGTGCCAGCAGCCAAGAAGGGACTAGCGGGGGGGAAGAGACCCAGTACTTC | CASSQEGTSGGEETQYF
- | - | TRBJ1-2 | TRBV6-1 | TGTGCCAGCAGTGGCCTAGGGGTTGACTATGGCTACACCTTC | CASSGLGVDYGYTF
TRBD2 | - | TRBJ2-3 | TRBV7-3 | TGTGCCAGCAGCGGCGGACGGGGGGGGGCAGATACGCAGTATTTT | CASSGGRGGADTQYF
- | - | TRBJ1-2 | TRBV2 | TGTGCCAGCAGCGACCCTGTCTCGCGGGGCTATGGCTACACCTTC | CASSDPVSRGYGYTF
TRBD1 | - | TRBJ2-7 | TRBV19 | TGTGCCAGTAGTAGGACAGGGATGACCCCTTCCTACGAGCAGTACTTC | CASSRTGMTPSYEQYF
TRBD1 | - | TRBJ2-7 | TRBV7-2 | TGTGCCAGCAGCTTAGTCGGGACAGACTCCTACGAGCAGTACTTC | CASSLVGTDSYEQYF
- | - | TRBJ2-7 | TRBV5-6 | TGTGCCAGCAGCTTCTCCGGGACTGGCTCCTACGAGCAGTACTTC | CASSFSGTGSYEQYF
- | - | TRBJ2-2 | TRBV6-5 | TGTGCCAGCAGTTCAACAGGTGGGGCCGGGGAGCTGTTTTTT | CASSSTGGAGELFF
TRBD1 | - | TRBJ2-3 | TRBV6-4 | TGTGCCAGCAGTGCACAGGGGGCGGGAGATACGCAGTATTTT | CASSAQGAGDTQYF
- | - | TRBJ1-2 | TRBV9 | TGTGCCAGCAGCGTAGCTCAGGAAATAAACTATGGCTACACCTTC | CASSVAQEINYGYTF
TRBD2 | - | TRBJ2-1 | TRBV2 | TGTGCCAGCAGTGGGCAGCGGGGGGGCTACAATGAGCAGTTCTTC | CASSGQRGGYNEQFF
TRBD1 | - | TRBJ2-7 | TRBV5-6 | TGTGCCAGCAGCCTTGGACAGGGGAGGTTCGGTCGGGACGAGCAGTACTTC | CASSLGQGRFGRDEQYF
- | - | TRBJ2-7 | TRBV6-5 | TGTGCCAGCAGCCTCTACCGGGGGACTTCCTACGAGCAGTACTTC | CASSLYRGTSYEQYF
- | few | TRBJ1-6 | TRBV28 | TGTGCCAGCAGTTTGAGGGTTCGATCACCCCTCCACTTT | CASSLRVRSPLHF
TRBD2 | - | TRBJ2-5 | TRBV7-9 | TGTGCCAGCAGCTTGGGGCTGAATAGCGGGGTAGAGACCCAGTACTTC | CASSLGLNSGVETQYF
- | - | TRBJ1-3 | TRBV4-3 | TGCGCCAGCAGCCAAGATGACCTGATGGGGGGGGAAAACACCATATATTTT | CASSQDDLMGGENTIYF
- | - | TRBJ1-3 | TRBV25-1 | TGTGCCAGCAGTGTTCGGCGGAACACCATATATTTT | CASSVRRNTIYF
TRBD1 | - | TRBJ1-2 | TRBV9 | TGTGCCAGCAGCGTAATGACAGGGAACTATGGCTACACCTTC | CASSVMTGNYGYTF
TRBD2 | - | TRBJ2-5 | TRBV7-2 | TGTGCCAGCAGCTTAGTAGCGGGGGGCCCACAAGAGACCCAGTACTTC | CASSLVAGGPQETQYF
- | - | TRBJ1-2 | TRBV7-9 | TGTGCCAGCAGCCTCCCGGGGATGGGCTACACCTTC | CASSLPGMGYTF
- | medium-sized | TRBJ1-1 | TRBV2 | TGTGCCAGCAGTGAGTCAGGGTTTAACGAGGACACTGAAGCTTTCTTT | CASSESGFNEDTEAFF
TRBD1 | - | TRBJ1-2 | TRBV11-2 | TGTGCCAGCAGCCGGGGACAGGGGGACAAGGGGAACTATGGCTACACCTTC | CASSRGQGDKGNYGYTF
- | - | TRBJ2-3 | TRBV6-6 | TGTGCCAGCAACTCCCGGGGGACCCTCGGGGCAGATACGCAGTATTTT | CASNSRGTLGADTQYF
TRBD1 | - | TRBJ2-1 | TRBV11-1 | TGTGCCAGCAGCAACACAGGGGGCAATGAGCAGTTCTTC | CASSNTGGNEQFF
TRBD1 | - | TRBJ2-5 | TRBV16 | TGTGCCAGCAGCCAAATCTGGGACAGGGGGCACGAGACCCAGTACTTC | CASSQIWDRGHETQYF
- | - | TRBJ2-1 | TRBV7-9 | TGTGCCAGCAGCTTATCTTCTTCCAGCTCCTACAATGAGCAGTTCTTC | CASSLSSSSSYNEQFF
TRBD1 | - | TRBJ1-1 | TRBV11-2 | TGTGCCAGCAGCTTACGCCAGGGGGGAGTAGGAGCTTTCTTT | CASSLRQGGVGAFF
- | - | TRBJ2-3 | TRBV4-1 | TGCGCCAGCAGCGGAGCCTCGCAGGGGCCTAGCACAGATACGCAGTATTTT | CASSGASQGPSTDTQYF